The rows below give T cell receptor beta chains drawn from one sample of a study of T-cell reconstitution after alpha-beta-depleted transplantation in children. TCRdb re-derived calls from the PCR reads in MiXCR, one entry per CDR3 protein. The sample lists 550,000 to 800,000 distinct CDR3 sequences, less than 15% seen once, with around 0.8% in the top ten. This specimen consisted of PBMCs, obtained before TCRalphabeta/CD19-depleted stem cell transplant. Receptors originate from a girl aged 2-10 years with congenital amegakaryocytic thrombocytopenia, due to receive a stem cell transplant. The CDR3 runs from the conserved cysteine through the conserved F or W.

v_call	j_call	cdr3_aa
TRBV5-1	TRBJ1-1	CASSLEGALDTEAFF
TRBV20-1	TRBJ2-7	CSARLLTGDEQYF
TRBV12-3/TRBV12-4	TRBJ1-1	CASSLGEVLAEAFF
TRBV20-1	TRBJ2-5	CSAWRQGAETQYF
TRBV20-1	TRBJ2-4	CSACRTSALQNIQYF
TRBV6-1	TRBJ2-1	CASRAGGTLEQFF
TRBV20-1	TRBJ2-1	CSVPGGASGGYNEQFF
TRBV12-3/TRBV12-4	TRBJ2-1	CASSSPSEVGLAVNEQFF
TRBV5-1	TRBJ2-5	CASSLVGILYQETQYF
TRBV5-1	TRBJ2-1	CASSLRPGYRGPVSYNEQFF
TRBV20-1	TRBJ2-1	CSARVEGRSYNEQFF
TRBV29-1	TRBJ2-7	CSVIDSVNVYEQYF
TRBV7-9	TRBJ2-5	CASGSAGGKETQYF
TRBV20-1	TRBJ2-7	CSASNPDRASYEQYF
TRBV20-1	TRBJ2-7	CSARETGQSPYEQYF
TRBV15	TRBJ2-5	CATSSSAAQETQYF
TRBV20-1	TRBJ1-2	CSARSPGGDGYTF
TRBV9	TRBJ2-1	CASSGPSSGSGLNEQFF
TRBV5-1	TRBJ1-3	CASSLGGGNTIYF
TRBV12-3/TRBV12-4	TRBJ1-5	CASRQNGNQPQHF
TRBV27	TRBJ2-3	CASSPSGMGTDTQYF
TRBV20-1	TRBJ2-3	CSARDVSLTSGTVDTQYF
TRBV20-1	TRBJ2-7	CSASLADYYEQYF
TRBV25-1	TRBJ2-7	CASGPGLAGGLNYEQYF
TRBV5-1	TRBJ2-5	CASGTSGFQETQYF
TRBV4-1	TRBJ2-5	CASGQEKLGAGETQYF
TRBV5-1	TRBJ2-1	CASSFYGTSGSDEQFF
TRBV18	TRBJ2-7	CASSPGTRDYEQYF
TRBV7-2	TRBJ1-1	CASSLQGAAMNTEAFF
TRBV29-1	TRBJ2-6	CSVLVQGESGANVLTF
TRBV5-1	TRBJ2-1	CASSLKLAGGGEQFF
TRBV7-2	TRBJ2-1	CASSGQGHLNEQFF
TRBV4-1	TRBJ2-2	CASAKGPGQGANGELFF
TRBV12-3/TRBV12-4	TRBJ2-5	CASSEGTSGQRETQYF
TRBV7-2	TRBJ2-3	CASSGDSGWGTDTQYF
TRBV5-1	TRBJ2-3	CASSLEVPRTDTQYF
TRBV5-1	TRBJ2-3	CASSRASTGEGTDTQYF
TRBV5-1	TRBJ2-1	CASSFAGQDNEQFF
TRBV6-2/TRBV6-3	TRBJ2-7	CASSYASGRREQYF
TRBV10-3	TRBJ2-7	CAIDRGNGYEQYF
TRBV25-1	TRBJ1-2	CASSAQGEDYGYTF
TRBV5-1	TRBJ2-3	CASSPPSRSGSPDTQYF
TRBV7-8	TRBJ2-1	CASSVTQRDRNEQFF
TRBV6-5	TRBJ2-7	CASSSPGTGDYEQYF
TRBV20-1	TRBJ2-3	CSARWGRKDTQYF